This T cell receptor beta chain emerged from a study of radiation and T cells in renal cell carcinoma. The CDR3 runs to 15 residues. Deletions cut 2 bases from V and 2 bases from J, with 14 bases between. Germline CDR1 and CDR2: GTSNPN and SVGIG (reference sequence). Time point indicated: baseline pretreatment blood. Treatment here: 15 Gy SBRT to primary tumor, nephrectomy 4 weeks later. Only in-frame clones appear in the TCRdb table, and some are missing; sequencing was by immunoSEQ multiplex PCR. The sample includes roughly 150,000 clones, 88% of them seen just once. The V call is TRBV30, the J call TRBJ2-3; D perhaps matches TRBD1 (5 bases). The origin of this receptor is a woman in her 70s with renal cell carcinoma. The sample here was blood, taken from a patient whose treatment included radiotherapy and nephrectomy. The CDR3 region is CAWSPIRTNTDTQYF. The CDR3 DNA sequence: TGTGCCTGGAGTCCGATACGGACAAACACAGATACGCAGTATTTT.